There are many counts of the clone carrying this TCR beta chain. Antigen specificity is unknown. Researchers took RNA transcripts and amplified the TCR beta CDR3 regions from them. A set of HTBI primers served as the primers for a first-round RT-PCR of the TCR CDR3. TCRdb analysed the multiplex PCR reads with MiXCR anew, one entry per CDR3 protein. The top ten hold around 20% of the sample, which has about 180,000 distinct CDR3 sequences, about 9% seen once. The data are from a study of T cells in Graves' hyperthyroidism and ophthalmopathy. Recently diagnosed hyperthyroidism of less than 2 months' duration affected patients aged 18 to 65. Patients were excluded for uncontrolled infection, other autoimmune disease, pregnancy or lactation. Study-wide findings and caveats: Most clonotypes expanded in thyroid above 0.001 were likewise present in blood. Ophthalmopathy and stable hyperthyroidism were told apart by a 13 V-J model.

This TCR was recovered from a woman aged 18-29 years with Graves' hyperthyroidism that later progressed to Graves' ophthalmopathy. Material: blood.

The CDR3: CSAKQTSGGVDTQYF. The CDR3 DNA follows: TGCAGTGCTAAGCAGACTAGCGGGGGGGTAGATACGCAGTATTTT. This chain uses TRBV20-1 with TRBJ2-3; 14 bases match TRBD2. The CDR3 totals 15 residues. The V and J ends lost 4 bases and 5 bases, in that order; junction bases with no gene match: 5. The germline CDR1 and CDR2 sequences are DFQATT and SNEGSKA (reference sequence).